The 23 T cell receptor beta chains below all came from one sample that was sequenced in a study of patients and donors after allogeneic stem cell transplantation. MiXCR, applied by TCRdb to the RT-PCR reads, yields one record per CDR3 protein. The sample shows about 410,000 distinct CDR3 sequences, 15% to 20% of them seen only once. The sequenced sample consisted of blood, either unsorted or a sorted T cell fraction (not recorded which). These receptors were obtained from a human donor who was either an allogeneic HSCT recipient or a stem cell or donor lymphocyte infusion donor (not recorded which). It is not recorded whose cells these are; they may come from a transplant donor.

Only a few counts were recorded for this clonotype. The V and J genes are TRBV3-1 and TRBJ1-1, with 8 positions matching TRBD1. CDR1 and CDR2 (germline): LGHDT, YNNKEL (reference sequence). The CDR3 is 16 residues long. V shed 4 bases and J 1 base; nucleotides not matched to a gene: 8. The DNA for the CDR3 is TGTGCCAGCAGCCGAAGGACAGGGCCGGGGAACACTGAAGCTTTCTTT. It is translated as CASSRRTGPGNTEAFF.

The chain's CDR3 is CSASLTLAGSPYNEQFF. CDR3 coding DNA: TGCAGTGCTAGCCTAACACTAGCGGGAAGTCCTTACAATGAGCAGTTCTTC. The chain links TRBV20-1 to TRBJ2-1; 10 positions agree with TRBD2. Trimming took 3 bases from V and 4 from J; bases not matched to a gene: 12. The CDR3 spans 17 residues. CDR1 and CDR2 (germline): DFQATT, SNEGSKA (reference sequence).

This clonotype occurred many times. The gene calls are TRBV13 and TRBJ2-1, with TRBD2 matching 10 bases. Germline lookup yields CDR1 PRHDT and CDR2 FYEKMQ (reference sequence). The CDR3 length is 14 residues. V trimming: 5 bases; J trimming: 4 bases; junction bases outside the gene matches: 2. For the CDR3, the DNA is TGTGCCAGCAGCCGACTAGCGGGTTACAATGAGCAGTTCTTC. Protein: CASSRLAGYNEQFF. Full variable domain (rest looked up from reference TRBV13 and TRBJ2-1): AAGVIQSPRHLIKEKRETATLKCYPIPRHDTVYWYQQGPGQDPQFLISFYEKMQSDKGSIPDRFSAQQFSDYHSELNMSSLELGDSALYFCASSRLAGYNEQFFGPGTRLTVL.

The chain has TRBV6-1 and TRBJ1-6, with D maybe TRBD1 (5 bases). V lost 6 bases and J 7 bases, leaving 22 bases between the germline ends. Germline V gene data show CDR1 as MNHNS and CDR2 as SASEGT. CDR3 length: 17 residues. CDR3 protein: CASSREETHNRNSPLHF. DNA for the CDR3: TGTGCCAGCAGCAGGGAGGAGACGCACAATCGGAATTCACCCCTCCACTTT.

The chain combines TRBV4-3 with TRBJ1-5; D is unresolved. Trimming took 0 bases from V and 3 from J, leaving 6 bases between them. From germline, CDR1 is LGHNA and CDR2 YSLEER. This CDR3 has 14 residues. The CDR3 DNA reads TGCGCCAGCAGCCAAGATGACAACAATCAGCCCCAGCATTTT. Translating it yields CASSQDDNNQPQHF.

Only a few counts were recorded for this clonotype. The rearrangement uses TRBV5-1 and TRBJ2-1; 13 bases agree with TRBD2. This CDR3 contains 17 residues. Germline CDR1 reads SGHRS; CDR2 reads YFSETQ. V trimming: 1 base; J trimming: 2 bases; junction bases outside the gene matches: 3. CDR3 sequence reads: CASSLTLAGGPYNEQFF. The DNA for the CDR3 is TGCGCCAGCAGCTTGACACTAGCGGGAGGGCCCTACAATGAGCAGTTCTTC. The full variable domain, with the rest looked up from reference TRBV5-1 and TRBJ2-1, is KAGVTQTPRYLIKTRGQQVTLSCSPISGHRSVSWYQQTPGQGLQFLFEYFSETQRNKGNFPGRFSGRQFSNSRSEMNVSTLELGDSALYLCASSLTLAGGPYNEQFFGPGTRLTVL.

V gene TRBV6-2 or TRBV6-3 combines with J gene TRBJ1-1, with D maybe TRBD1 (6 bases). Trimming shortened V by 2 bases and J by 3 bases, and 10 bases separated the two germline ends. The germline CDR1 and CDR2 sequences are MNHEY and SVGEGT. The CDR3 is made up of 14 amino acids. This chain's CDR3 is CASSYRGYYTEAFF. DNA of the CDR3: TGTGCCAGCAGTTACAGGGGGTATTACACTGAAGCTTTCTTT.

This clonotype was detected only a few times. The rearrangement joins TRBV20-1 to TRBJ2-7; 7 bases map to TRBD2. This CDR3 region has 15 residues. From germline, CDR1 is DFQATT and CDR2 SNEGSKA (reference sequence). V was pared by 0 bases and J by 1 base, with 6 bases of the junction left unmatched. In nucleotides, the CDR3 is TGCAGTGCTAGAGAGAACGGGGGGTCATCCTACGAGCAGTACTTC. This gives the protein CSARENGGSSYEQYF.

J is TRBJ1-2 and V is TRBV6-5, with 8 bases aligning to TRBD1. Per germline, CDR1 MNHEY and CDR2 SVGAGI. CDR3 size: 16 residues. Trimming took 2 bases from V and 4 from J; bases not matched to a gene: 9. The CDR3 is CASSYRGTGWSYGYTF. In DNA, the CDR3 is TGTGCCAGCAGTTACCGTGGGACAGGTTGGAGCTATGGCTACACCTTC.

In nucleotides, the CDR3 is TGCGCCAGCAGCCAACCCTGGGGGACGGAAGCTTTCTTT. Amino acids: CASSQPWGTEAFF. The V and J genes are TRBV4-1 and TRBJ1-1, with D tentatively TRBD1 (5 bases). Germline V lookup: CDR1 MGHRA, CDR2 YSYEKL. CDR3 length: 13 amino acids. The germline V and J ends were trimmed by 2 bases and 8 bases, with 12 bases remaining between them.

CDR3 residues: CSALRGGAPGELFF. The CDR3, as DNA: TGCAGTGCTCTCCGCGGGGGGGCCCCCGGGGAGCTGTTTTTT. The gene calls are TRBV20-1 and TRBJ2-2, with 9 bases identical to TRBD2. CDR3 size: 14 residues. Germline V gene data show CDR1 as DFQATT and CDR2 as SNEGSKA (reference sequence). Trimming removed 5 bases from V and 6 bases from J; junction bases left unmatched: 7.

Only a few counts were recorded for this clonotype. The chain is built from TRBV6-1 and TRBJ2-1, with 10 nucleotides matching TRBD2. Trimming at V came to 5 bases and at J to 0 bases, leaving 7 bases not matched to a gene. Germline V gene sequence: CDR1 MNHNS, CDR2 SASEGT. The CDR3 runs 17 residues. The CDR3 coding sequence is TGTGCCAGCAGTACCGGGACTAGCGTCTACTCCTACAATGAGCAGTTCTTC. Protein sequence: CASSTGTSVYSYNEQFF.

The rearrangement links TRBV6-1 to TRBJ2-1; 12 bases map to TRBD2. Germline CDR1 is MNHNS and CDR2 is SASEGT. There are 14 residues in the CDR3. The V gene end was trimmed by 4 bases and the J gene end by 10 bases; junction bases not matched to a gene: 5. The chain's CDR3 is CASSASGRAPEQFF. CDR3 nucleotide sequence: TGTGCCAGCAGTGCTAGCGGGAGGGCCCCGGAGCAGTTCTTC.

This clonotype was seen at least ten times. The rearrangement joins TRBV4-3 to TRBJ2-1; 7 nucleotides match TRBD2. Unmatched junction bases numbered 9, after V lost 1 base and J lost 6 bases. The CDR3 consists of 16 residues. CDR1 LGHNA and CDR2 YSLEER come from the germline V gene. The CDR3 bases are TGCGCCAGCAGCCAAGTTATCCCAGGGAGGGTCAATGAGCAGTTCTTC. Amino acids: CASSQVIPGRVNEQFF.

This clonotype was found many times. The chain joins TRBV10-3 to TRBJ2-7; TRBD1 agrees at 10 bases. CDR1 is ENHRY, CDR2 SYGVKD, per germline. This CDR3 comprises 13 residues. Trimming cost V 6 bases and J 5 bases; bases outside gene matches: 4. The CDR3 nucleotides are TGTGCCATCAGGAGACAGGGGGCCGACGAGCAGTACTTC. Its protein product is CAIRRQGADEQYF.

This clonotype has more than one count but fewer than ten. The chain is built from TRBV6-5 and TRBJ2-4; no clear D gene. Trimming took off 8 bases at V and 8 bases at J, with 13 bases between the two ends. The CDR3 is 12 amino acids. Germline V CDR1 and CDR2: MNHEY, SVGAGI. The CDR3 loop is CASGRSEDIQYF. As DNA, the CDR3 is TGTGCCAGCGGTAGGAGTGAGGACATTCAGTACTTC.

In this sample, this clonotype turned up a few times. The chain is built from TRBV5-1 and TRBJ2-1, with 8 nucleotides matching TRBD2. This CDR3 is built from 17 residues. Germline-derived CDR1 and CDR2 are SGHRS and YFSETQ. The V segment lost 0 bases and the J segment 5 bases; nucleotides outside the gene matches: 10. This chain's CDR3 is CASSLVGLVRANNEQFF. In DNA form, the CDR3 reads TGCGCCAGCAGCTTGGTGGGACTAGTAAGGGCCAACAATGAGCAGTTCTTC.

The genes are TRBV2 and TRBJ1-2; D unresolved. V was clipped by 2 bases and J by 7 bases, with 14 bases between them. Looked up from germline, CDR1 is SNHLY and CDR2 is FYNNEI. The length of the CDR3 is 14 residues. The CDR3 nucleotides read TGTGCCAGCAGTGAACCAAGGAGGGTGGGTGGCTACACCTTC. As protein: CASSEPRRVGGYTF.

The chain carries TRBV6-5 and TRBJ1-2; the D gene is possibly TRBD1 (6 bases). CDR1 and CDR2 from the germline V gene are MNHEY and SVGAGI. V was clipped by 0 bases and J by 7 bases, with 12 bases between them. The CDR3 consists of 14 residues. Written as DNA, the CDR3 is TGTGCCAGCAGTTACTCGAGGGGGGCGAGTGGCTACACCTTC. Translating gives CASSYSRGASGYTF.

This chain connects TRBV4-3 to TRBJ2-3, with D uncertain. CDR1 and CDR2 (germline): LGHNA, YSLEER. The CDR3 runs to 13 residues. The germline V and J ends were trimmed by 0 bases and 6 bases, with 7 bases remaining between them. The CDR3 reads CASSQDYPDTQYF. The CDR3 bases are TGCGCCAGCAGCCAAGATTATCCGGATACGCAGTATTTT.

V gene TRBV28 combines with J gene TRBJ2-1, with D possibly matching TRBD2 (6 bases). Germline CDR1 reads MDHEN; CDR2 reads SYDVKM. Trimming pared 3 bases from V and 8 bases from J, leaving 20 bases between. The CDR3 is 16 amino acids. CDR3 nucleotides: TGTGCCAGCAGTTTGCCGACTAGGTTTTCGCGGCATGAGCAGTTCTTC. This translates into CASSLPTRFSRHEQFF. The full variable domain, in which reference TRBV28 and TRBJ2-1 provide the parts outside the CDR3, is DVKVTQSSRYLVKRTGEKVFLECVQDMDHENMFWYRQDPGLGLRLIYFSYDVKMKEKGDIPEGYSVSREKKERFSLILESASTNQTSMYLCASSLPTRFSRHEQFFGPGTRLTVL.

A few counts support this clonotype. CDR3 residues: CASSLGSWDTLGGTQYF. The CDR3, as DNA: TGCGCCAGCAGCTTGGGATCCTGGGACACCCTAGGAGGAACCCAGTACTTC. The gene calls are TRBV5-1 and TRBJ2-5, with D possibly matching TRBD1 (6 bases). From germline, CDR1 is SGHRS and CDR2 YFSETQ. The CDR3 is 17 residues long. V lost 0 bases to trimming and J lost 8 bases, with 23 bases between them.

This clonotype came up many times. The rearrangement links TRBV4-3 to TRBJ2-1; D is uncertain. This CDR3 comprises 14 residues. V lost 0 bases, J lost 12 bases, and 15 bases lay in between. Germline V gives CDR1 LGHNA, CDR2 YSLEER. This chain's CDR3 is CASSQDPQPRPQFF. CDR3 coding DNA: TGCGCCAGCAGCCAAGATCCCCAGCCCCGTCCGCAGTTCTTC.